The 15 T cell receptor beta chains below come from one sample, sequenced in a study of T cell responses to AZD1222 COVID-19 vaccine. Data came from immunoSEQ multiplex PCR; TCRdb stores just in-frame clones and leaves some out. The table has approximately 110,000 clones, around 92% seen once; the top ten hold 4.2%. Sequences were derived from peripheral blood, sampled on day 0 of AZD1222 vaccination. The receptors here all came from an adult in good health.

This sequence joins TRBV7-9 and TRBJ1-1; 7 bases are a match to TRBD1. The V and J ends lost 3 bases and 0 bases, in that order; junction bases with no gene match: 4. In germline, CDR1 is SEHNR, CDR2 FQNEAQ (reference sequence). This CDR3 has 15 residues. The CDR3 bases are TGTGCCAGCAGCTTCGGACAGGCGGTGAACACTGAAGCTTTCTTT. It translates to CASSFGQAVNTEAFF.

The chain employs TRBV5-1 and TRBJ2-7, with D possibly TRBD1 on 6 matching bases. Germline CDR1 is SGHRS and CDR2 is YFSETQ. The CDR3 is made up of 14 amino acids. V dropped 0 bases and J dropped 3 bases, with 10 bases sitting between them. CDR3 DNA sequence: TGCGCCAGCAGCTTGGCCGAACAGGGCTACGAGCAGTACTTC. It is translated as CASSLAEQGYEQYF.

The chain has TRBV5-6 and TRBJ2-5; D ambiguous. V lost 2 bases, J lost 4 bases, and 6 bases lay in between. This CDR3 region has 12 residues. Germline CDR1 and CDR2: SGHDT and YYEEEE. DNA of the CDR3: TGTGCCAGCAGCTTTCCCGGAGAGACCCAGTACTTC. Residues: CASSFPGETQYF.

V usage is TRBV7-2 and J usage is TRBJ1-1, with 8 positions matching TRBD1. V was clipped by 6 bases and J by 4 bases; unmatched bases: 7. This CDR3 has 14 amino acids. Germline assignment: CDR1 SGHTA and CDR2 FQGNSA. The CDR3 spells CASRPDRGGTEAFF. The CDR3 nucleotides read TGTGCCAGCAGACCAGACAGGGGCGGCACTGAAGCTTTCTTT.

Remarks on this clone: Within the sample, other DNA sequences also encode this same CDR3. This chain links TRBV24-1 with TRBJ1-5; 8 bases agree with TRBD1. The CDR3 spans 15 residues. The germline gives CDR1 KGHDR, CDR2 SFDVKD. Trimming removed 3 bases from V and 3 bases from J; junction bases left unmatched: 3. The CDR3 region has the DNA TGTGCCACCAGTGATGGACAGGGAATCAATCAGCCCCAGCATTTT. Protein product: CATSDGQGINQPQHF.

The V call is TRBV28, the J call TRBJ1-2, with D tentatively TRBD1 (6 bases). V was trimmed by 5 bases and J by 2 bases, leaving 15 bases between them. Germline V gives CDR1 MDHEN, CDR2 SYDVKM. This CDR3 contains 15 residues. The CDR3 is CASSEYRVVNYGYTF. The DNA of the CDR3 is TGTGCCAGCAGTGAATACAGGGTTGTCAACTATGGCTACACCTTC.

This clone was observed a single time. The V and J genes are TRBV14 and TRBJ1-1; unclear D gene. V was pared by 1 base and J by 1 base, with 10 bases between. Germline values: CDR1 SGHDN, CDR2 FVKESK. The CDR3 is made up of 15 amino acids. In nucleotides, the CDR3 is TGTGCCAGCAGCCAAGCGCCAGACCCGAACACTGAAGCTTTCTTT. Protein sequence: CASSQAPDPNTEAFF.

The V call is TRBV6-5, the J call TRBJ1-2, with D uncertain. Trimming stripped 7 bases from V and 4 bases from J, with 7 bases between. Germline V lookup: CDR1 MNHEY, CDR2 SVGAGI. The CDR3 totals 11 residues. CDR3 in amino acids: CASKAFYGYTF. As DNA, the CDR3 is TGTGCCAGCAAGGCTTTCTATGGCTACACCTTC.

The chain is built from TRBV15 and TRBJ2-7, with D tentatively TRBD1 (6 bases). V was clipped by 2 bases and J by 2 bases, with 13 bases between them. The CDR3 runs to 15 residues. The germline V gene has CDR1 LNHNV and CDR2 YYDKDF (reference sequence). CDR3 DNA: TGTGCCACCAGCAGACCTAACAGGGTCACCTACGAGCAGTACTTC. Protein sequence: CATSRPNRVTYEQYF. The complete variable domain, with remaining parts taken from reference TRBV15 and TRBJ2-7, reads DAMVIQNPRYQVTQFGKPVTLSCSQTLNHNVMYWYQQKSSQAPKLLFHYYDKDFNNEADTPDNFQSRRPNTSFCFLDIRSPGLGDTAMYLCATSRPNRVTYEQYFGPGTRLTVT.

The count of this clone is one. The chain joins TRBV5-1 to TRBJ2-1; D is unclear. This CDR3 is 18 amino acids long. Germline CDR1 and CDR2: SGHRS and YFSETQ. Between the trimmed V and J ends, which lost 4 bases and 2 bases, there was a span of 22 bases. Written as DNA, the CDR3 is TGCGCCAGCAGCACCTTCCCCTCCCAGACTCCGCCCTACAATGAGCAGTTCTTC. This encodes CASSTFPSQTPPYNEQFF.

The rearrangement links TRBV28 to TRBJ1-2, with D perhaps TRBD1 (5 bases). CDR3 length: 12 amino acids. Germline V lookup: CDR1 MDHEN, CDR2 SYDVKM. Trimming took off 5 bases at V and 5 bases at J, with 9 bases between the two ends. The CDR3 nucleotides are TGTGCCAGCAGTAAGGGGTGGTATGGCTACACCTTC. Its translation is CASSKGWYGYTF.

This clone was picked up a small number of times. J is TRBJ1-1 and V is TRBV12-3 or TRBV12-4, with no clear D. Trimming pared 2 bases from V and 0 bases from J, leaving 4 bases between. The CDR3 covers 13 residues. The DNA of the CDR3 is TGTGCCAGCAGTTTATTGCTGAACACTGAAGCTTTCTTT. Protein product: CASSLLLNTEAFF.

CDR3 sequence (DNA): TGTGCCAGTATGAGGGGGGCAGGGAACTATGGCTACACCTTC. Amino acids: CASMRGAGNYGYTF. The J gene is TRBJ1-2, the V gene TRBV19; perhaps TRBD1 as D (6 bases). V lost 7 bases to trimming and J lost 2 bases, with 14 bases between them. This CDR3 is built from 14 residues. Germline V lookup: CDR1 LNHDA, CDR2 SQIVND (reference sequence).

The CDR3 spells CATSDGGAGSRGNEQFF. CDR3 nucleotides: TGTGCCACCAGTGATGGGGGTGCCGGGTCCCGAGGGAATGAGCAGTTCTTC. The chain uses TRBV24-1 and TRBJ2-1; D possibly uses TRBD1 or TRBD2 (5 bases each). Trimming left V 3 bases short and J 7 bases short, with 21 bases between. This CDR3 comprises 17 residues. Looked up from germline, CDR1 is KGHDR and CDR2 is SFDVKD.

The V call is TRBV28, the J call TRBJ1-3; TRBD1 is a possible D gene (5 bases). This CDR3 is 17 amino acids long. Germline V lookup: CDR1 MDHEN, CDR2 SYDVKM. The germline V and J ends were trimmed by 5 bases and 6 bases, with 23 bases remaining between them. The CDR3 DNA reads TGTGCCAGCAGTCCCCCGGGACGGCCCTTAAACCTAAACACCATATATTTT. Protein: CASSPPGRPLNLNTIYF.